This T cell receptor beta chain is drawn from a study of Ad26.COV2.S vaccination and SARS-CoV-2 variants. Study-wide context: Ad26.COV2.S, an intramuscular injection, was given once or twice 56 days apart.

Regarding the study as a whole: Reported findings describe substantial breadth in spike-specific CD8+ and CD4+ T cell responses following vaccination.

Libraries were prepared by immunoSEQ multiplex PCR; TCRdb keeps only in-frame clonotypes and omits some of them. The sample includes about 400,000 clones, around 92% of them seen just once. Treatment indicated: around 19 received Ad26.COV2.S at low or high dose, single or two shots; a few received placebo; per-sample allocation not given. Sampling was done on day 63 after the first vaccine or placebo injection. Based in Boston, the donor was an adult of 18-55 years. The vaccine antigen was prefusion-stabilized Wuhan SARS-CoV-2 spike. About this clone itself: Its antigen remains unknown.

Germline CDR1 is SEHNR and CDR2 is FQNEAQ (reference sequence). The trim removed 6 bases at V and 0 bases at J, leaving 7 bases unmatched. This CDR3 is built from 15 residues. The chain employs TRBV7-9 and TRBJ2-7, with 8 bases identical to TRBD1. The source of this sequence is a person aged 18-65 years who received the Ad26.COV2.S COVID-19 vaccine or a placebo. The material sequenced was peripheral blood, taken in a trial of Ad26.COV2.S vaccine versus placebo. CDR3 DNA sequence: TGTGCCAGCAGAAAAGACAGGGGACTCTCCTACGAGCAGTACTTC. Protein sequence: CASRKDRGLSYEQYF. Based on the CDR3 plus reference TRBV7-9 and TRBJ2-7, the full variable domain is DTGVSQNPRHKITKRGQNVTFRCDPISEHNRLYWYRQTLGQGPEFLTYFQNEAQLEKSRLLSDRFSAERPKGSFSTLEIQRTEQGDSAMYLCASRKDRGLSYEQYFGPGTRLTVT.